The T cell receptor beta chain described here comes from a study of T cell changes during pregnancy in multiple sclerosis. Germline V gene sequence: CDR1 LNHDA, CDR2 SQIVND (reference sequence). V lost 5 bases and J 13 bases, leaving 23 bases between the germline ends. The CDR3 totals 14 residues. Assay: immunoSEQ multiplex PCR; the TCRdb copy retains only in-frame clones and omits some. Of about 79,000 clones in the sample, 90% to 95% were seen once. The chain is built from TRBV19 and TRBJ1-2; perhaps TRBD1 as D (6 bases). The material was peripheral blood, obtained in the second trimester of pregnancy. The TCR originated in a female donor in good health, enrolled as a control in a pregnancy study. The CDR3 spells CASSSGVTALLVTF. CDR3 DNA sequence: TGTGCCAGTAGTTCAGGGGTCACCGCACTCCTGGTCACCTTC. The whole variable domain, remainder taken from reference TRBV19 and TRBJ1-2, is DGGITQSPKYLFRKEGQNVTLSCEQNLNHDAMYWYRQDPGQGLRLIYYSQIVNDFQKGDIAEGYSVSREKKESFPLTVTSAQKNPTAFYLCASSSGVTALLVTFGSGTRLTVV.